These T cell receptor beta chains were read from a single sample in a study of human T cells and chemical hapten exposure. TCRdb analysed the RACE reads with MiXCR anew, one entry per CDR3 protein. The sample includes roughly 50,000 distinct CDR3 sequences, 9.9% of them seen just once. The sample consisted of whole blood, taken in connection with sensitization to the hapten diphenylcyclopropenone (DPC). Receptor source: a woman between 35 and 50 years old with alopecia areata. Some clones in this sample may be carry-over from other donors' samples. Both conserved end residues are part of each CDR3. The order of the fields is D gene, clone size, J gene, V gene, CDR3 DNA, CDR3 protein. The D gene is left open where the match is weak. Some rows mark clone size as missing; the rest say once, few, many or name a class of expanded clone.

>TRBD1|-|TRBJ1-1|TRBV3-1
TGTGCCAGCAGCCAAGCAGGGGGCAACACTGAAGCTTTCTTT
CASSQAGGNTEAFF
>-|many|TRBJ1-1|TRBV7-2
TGTGCCAGCAGCTTTTTCGGCAGAGGGTTTCGTCCACGGAACACTGAAGCTTTCTTT
CASSFFGRGFRPRNTEAFF
>-|many|TRBJ1-1|TRBV29-1
TGCAGCGCCGAGGCGTCAGTGAACACTGAAGCTTTCTTT
CSAEASVNTEAFF
>-|few|TRBJ2-7|TRBV12-3/TRBV12-4
TGTGCCAGCAGGACAGCTAGTACCTACGAGCAGTACTTC
CASRTASTYEQYF
>-|many|TRBJ1-2|TRBV19
TGTGCCAGTAGTCGAGGACAGAAACCAAACTATGGCTACACCTTC
CASSRGQKPNYGYTF
>-|-|TRBJ1-4|TRBV4-3
TGCGCCAGCAGCCAAGATTCGAGAGGCTGGCCTCCCGAAAAACTGTTTTTT
CASSQDSRGWPPEKLFF
>TRBD1|many|TRBJ1-1|TRBV12-3/TRBV12-4
TGTGCCAGCAGTCCCGGACAGGGAGGGGACACTGAAGCTTTCTTT
CASSPGQGGDTEAFF
>TRBD2|-|TRBJ2-7|TRBV30
TGTGCCTGGAGTGTACGGCGGGGGGGTTCCCCTTGGTACTTC
CAWSVRRGGSPWYF
>-|few|TRBJ1-1|TRBV6-1
TGTGCCAGCAGCGATTCAATGAGGGGATCGGCTTTCTTT
CASSDSMRGSAFF
>-|-|TRBJ2-3|TRBV6-5
TGTGCCAGCAGTTACTCGACTTTGGGCGTTATCACAGATACGCAGTATTTT
CASSYSTLGVITDTQYF
>-|-|TRBJ2-6|TRBV2
TGTGCCAGCAGGGGGGACTTCTCTGGGGCCAACGTCCTGACTTTC
CASRGDFSGANVLTF
>TRBD2|many|TRBJ2-7|TRBV20-1
TGCAGTGCTAGGGGGGGGACTATCGCCCACGAGCAGTACTTC
CSARGGTIAHEQYF
>TRBD1|-|TRBJ2-5|TRBV6-2/TRBV6-3
TGTGCCAGCAGTTACGAGACAGGGGGCGCGGAGGAGACCCAGTACTTC
CASSYETGGAEETQYF
>-|few|TRBJ2-7|TRBV6-5
TGTGCCAGCAGTTACTCGGGAGGCGAGCAGTACTTC
CASSYSGGEQYF
>-|-|TRBJ2-5|TRBV7-3
TGTGCCAGCAGCCGGGGACCTACCCAAGAGACCCAGTACTTC
CASSRGPTQETQYF
>-|-|TRBJ2-7|TRBV5-1
TGCGCCAGCAGCTTGACAGGGTTGAACGAGCAGTACTTC
CASSLTGLNEQYF
>TRBD1|many|TRBJ1-1|TRBV7-9
TGTGCCAGCAGCTTAGAGGGGGCCACTGAAGCTTTCTTT
CASSLEGATEAFF
>-|many|TRBJ2-6|TRBV3-1
TGTGCCAGCAGCCAAGGCAGGGCTGGGGCCAACGTCCTGACTTTC
CASSQGRAGANVLTF
>-|-|TRBJ1-3|TRBV27
TGTGCCAGCCAAGGGAGCTCTGGAAACACCATATATTTT
CASQGSSGNTIYF
>TRBD2|many|TRBJ2-5|TRBV6-2/TRBV6-3
TGTGCCAGCAGTAAAACTAGCGGGGGCGCGGAGACCCAGTACTTC
CASSKTSGGAETQYF
>-|few|TRBJ1-5|TRBV28
TGTGCCAGCAGTTTAACCGGAGGGAATCAGCCCCAGCATTTT
CASSLTGGNQPQHF
>-|few|TRBJ1-1|TRBV6-5
TGTGCCAGCATCCCCCTCACGGCTCGGGTTTTGAACACTGAAGCTTTCTTT
CASIPLTARVLNTEAFF
>-|-|TRBJ2-3|TRBV9
TGTGCCAGCAGCGTAGCTTTAGCGGCTAGCACAGATACGCAGTATTTT
CASSVALAASTDTQYF
>-|many|TRBJ1-2|TRBV24-1
TGTGCCACCAGTGATTCTCTTCCTAAACCAGACTATGGCTACACCTTC
CATSDSLPKPDYGYTF
>TRBD2|-|TRBJ2-5|TRBV6-2/TRBV6-3
TGTGCCAGCAGTCCCGGGACTAGCGACCAAGAGACCCAGTACTTC
CASSPGTSDQETQYF
>-|many|TRBJ2-5|TRBV3-1
TGTGCCAGCAGCCAAGGTCGCCCCGGGACCCAGTACTTC
CASSQGRPGTQYF
>-|few|TRBJ1-1|TRBV12-3/TRBV12-4
TGTGCCAGCAGACTACAGGGCTCCACTGAAGCTTTCTTT
CASRLQGSTEAFF
>-|-|TRBJ1-1|TRBV24-1
TGTGCCACCAGTAAGGGCCCGAACACTGAAGCTTTCTTT
CATSKGPNTEAFF
>TRBD1|medium-sized|TRBJ2-1|TRBV18
TGTGCCAGCTCCCTCGGGACAGGGAGGTTGGGTGAGCAGTTCTTC
CASSLGTGRLGEQFF
>TRBD2|-|TRBJ2-5|TRBV2
TGTGCCAGCAATGGACTAGCGGGGGGGCAAGAGACCCAGTACTTC
CASNGLAGGQETQYF
>-|-|TRBJ1-3|TRBV12-5
TGTGCTAGCGGACGCTCTGGAAACACCATATATTTT
CASGRSGNTIYF
>-|-|TRBJ2-7|TRBV18
TGTGCCAGCTCACCACGACAGGCCCAGGGAGACGAGCAGTACTTC
CASSPRQAQGDEQYF
>TRBD2|-|TRBJ2-5|TRBV3-1
TGTGCCAGCAGCCAAAGCGGGGGGGCGTCCGAGACCCAGTACTTC
CASSQSGGASETQYF
>-|-|TRBJ1-2|TRBV10-3
TGTGCCATCAGTGCGGCGGAGGCAGGGGACTATGGCTACACCTTC
CAISAAEAGDYGYTF
>-|many|TRBJ2-1|TRBV2
TGTGCCAGCAGTCCCCAATGGACAGACTACAATGAGCAGTTCTTC
CASSPQWTDYNEQFF
>-|few|TRBJ2-7|TRBV19
TGTGCCAGTAGTAATCCTCTGGGTTCCGAGCAGTACTTC
CASSNPLGSEQYF
>-|few|TRBJ2-5|TRBV12-3/TRBV12-4
TGTGCCAGCAGAATCCTGGAGGGGCGTCAAGAGACCCAGTACTTC
CASRILEGRQETQYF
>TRBD1|-|TRBJ1-1|TRBV12-3/TRBV12-4
TGTGCCAGCAGTCCGGCAGGGGGGCGGAACACTGAAGCTTTCTTT
CASSPAGGRNTEAFF
>TRBD1|-|TRBJ2-5|TRBV7-8
TGTGCCAGCAGCTTAGACTCAGGGGGAAAGACCCAGTACTTC
CASSLDSGGKTQYF
>-|many|TRBJ2-7|TRBV4-2
TGTGCCAGCAGCCAAGCCCGGGGAACGGACGAGCAGTACTTC
CASSQARGTDEQYF
>-|-|TRBJ1-1|TRBV20-1
TGCAGTGCTAGAGTCCCGGGACGGCTGGACACTGAAGCTTTCTTT
CSARVPGRLDTEAFF
>TRBD2|few|TRBJ2-2|TRBV2
TGTGCCAGGAGACTAGCCAACACCGGGGAGCTGTTTTTT
CARRLANTGELFF
>-|few|TRBJ2-1|TRBV20-1
TGCAGTGCTGGATCCTTGGACAATGAGCAGTTCTTC
CSAGSLDNEQFF
>-|many|TRBJ1-3|TRBV6-5
TGTGCCAGCAGTCGACAGGTCCGCCCTGGAAACACCATATATTTT
CASSRQVRPGNTIYF
>-|many|TRBJ1-3|TRBV28
TGTGCCAGCAGTTTCAGGGCGACCGGAGCTGGAAACACCATATATTTT
CASSFRATGAGNTIYF
>-|few|TRBJ1-1|TRBV7-9
TGTGCCAGCAGCTTAGCGGGAGGCAGGGGTCGCACTGAAGCTTTCTTT
CASSLAGGRGRTEAFF
>-|-|TRBJ1-1|TRBV28
TGTGCCAGCCCGTCGGGGGACACTGAAGCTTTCTTT
CASPSGDTEAFF
>TRBD2|many|TRBJ2-3|TRBV7-9
TGTGCCAGCAGCTTGGGGACTAGTAGCGGTCCGGGGACAGATACGCAGTATTTT
CASSLGTSSGPGTDTQYF
>-|-|TRBJ2-1|TRBV7-8
TGTGCCAGCAGCTTATTCAGGGAGAGCTCCTACAATGAGCAGTTCTTC
CASSLFRESSYNEQFF
>TRBD1|many|TRBJ2-7|TRBV28
TGTGCCTCGGGACAGGGTTTCTACGAGCAGTACTTC
CASGQGFYEQYF